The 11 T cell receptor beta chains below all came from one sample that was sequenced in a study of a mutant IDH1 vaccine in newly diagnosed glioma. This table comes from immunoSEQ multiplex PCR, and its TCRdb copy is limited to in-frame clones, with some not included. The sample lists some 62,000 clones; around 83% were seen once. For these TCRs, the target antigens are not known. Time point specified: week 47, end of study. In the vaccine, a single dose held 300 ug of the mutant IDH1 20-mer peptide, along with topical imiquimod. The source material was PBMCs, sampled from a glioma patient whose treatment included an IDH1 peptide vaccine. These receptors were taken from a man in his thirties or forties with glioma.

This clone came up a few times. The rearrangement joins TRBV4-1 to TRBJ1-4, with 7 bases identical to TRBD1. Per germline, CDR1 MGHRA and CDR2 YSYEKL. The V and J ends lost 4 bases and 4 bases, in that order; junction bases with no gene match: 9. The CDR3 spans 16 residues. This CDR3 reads CASSRGQGGINEKLFF. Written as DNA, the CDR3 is TGCGCCAGCAGCCGGGGGCAAGGGGGCATTAATGAAAAACTGTTTTTT.

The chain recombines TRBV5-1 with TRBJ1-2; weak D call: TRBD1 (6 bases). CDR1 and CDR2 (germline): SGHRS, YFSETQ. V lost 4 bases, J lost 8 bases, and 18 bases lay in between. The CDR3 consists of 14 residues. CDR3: CASSLGWGAAGYTF. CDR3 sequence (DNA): TGCGCCAGCAGCCTTGGGTGGGGGGCTGCCGGCTACACCTTC.

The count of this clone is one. DNA of the CDR3: TGTGCCAGCTCACCACCCGCGGAGACCCAGTACTTC. Translating it yields CASSPPAETQYF. This rearrangement joins TRBV18 to TRBJ2-5; D call uncertain. There are 12 residues in the CDR3. With 0 bases removed from V and 5 bases from J, the gap between germline ends came to 4 bases. Germline V gene sequence: CDR1 KGHSH, CDR2 LQKENI.

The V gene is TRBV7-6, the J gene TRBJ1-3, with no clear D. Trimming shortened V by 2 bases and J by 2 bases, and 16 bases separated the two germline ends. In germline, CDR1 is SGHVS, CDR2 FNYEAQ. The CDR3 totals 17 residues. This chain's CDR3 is CASSLPRKGSTGNTIYF. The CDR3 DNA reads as TGTGCCAGCAGCTTACCCAGGAAGGGAAGCACTGGAAACACCATATATTTT.

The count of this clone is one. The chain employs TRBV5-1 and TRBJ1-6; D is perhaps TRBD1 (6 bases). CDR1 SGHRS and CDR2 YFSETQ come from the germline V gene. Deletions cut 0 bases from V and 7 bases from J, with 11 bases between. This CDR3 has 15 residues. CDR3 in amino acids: CASSLASGGNSPLHF. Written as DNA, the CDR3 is TGCGCCAGCAGCTTGGCCAGCGGGGGCAATTCACCCCTCCACTTT.

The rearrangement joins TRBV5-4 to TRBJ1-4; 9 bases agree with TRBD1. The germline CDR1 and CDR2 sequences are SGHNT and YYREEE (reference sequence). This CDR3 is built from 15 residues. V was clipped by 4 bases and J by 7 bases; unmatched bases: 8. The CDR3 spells CASSRDRGFGEKLFF. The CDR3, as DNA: TGTGCCAGCAGCAGAGACAGGGGGTTTGGTGAAAAACTGTTTTTT.

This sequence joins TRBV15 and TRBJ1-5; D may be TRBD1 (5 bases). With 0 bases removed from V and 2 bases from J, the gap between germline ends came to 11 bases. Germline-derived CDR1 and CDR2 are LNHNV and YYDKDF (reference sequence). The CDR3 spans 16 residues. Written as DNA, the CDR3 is TGTGCCACCAGCAGAGACAGAGACAGAGGCAATCAGCCCCAGCATTTT. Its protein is CATSRDRDRGNQPQHF. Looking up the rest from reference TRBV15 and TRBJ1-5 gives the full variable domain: DAMVIQNPRYQVTQFGKPVTLSCSQTLNHNVMYWYQQKSSQAPKLLFHYYDKDFNNEADTPDNFQSRRPNTSFCFLDIRSPGLGDTAMYLCATSRDRDRGNQPQHFGDGTRLSIL.

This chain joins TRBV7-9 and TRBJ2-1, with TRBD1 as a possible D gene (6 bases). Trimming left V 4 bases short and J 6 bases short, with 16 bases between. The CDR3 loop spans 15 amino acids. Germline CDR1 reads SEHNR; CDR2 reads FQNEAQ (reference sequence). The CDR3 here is CASSSTGSKFNEQFF. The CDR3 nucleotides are TGTGCCAGCAGCTCGACAGGAAGTAAATTCAATGAGCAGTTCTTC. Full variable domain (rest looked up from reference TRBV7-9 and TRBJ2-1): DTGVSQNPRHKITKRGQNVTFRCDPISEHNRLYWYRQTLGQGPEFLTYFQNEAQLEKSRLLSDRFSAERPKGSFSTLEIQRTEQGDSAMYLCASSSTGSKFNEQFFGPGTRLTVL.

The CDR3 protein is CATSMGALYEQYF. CDR3 in DNA: TGTGCCACCAGCATGGGGGCCTTATACGAGCAGTACTTC. This chain uses TRBV15 with TRBJ2-7; a possible D gene is TRBD1 (6 bases). V lost 4 bases to trimming and J lost 4 bases, with 11 bases between them. The CDR3 totals 13 residues. Germline loops: CDR1 LNHNV, CDR2 YYDKDF (reference sequence).

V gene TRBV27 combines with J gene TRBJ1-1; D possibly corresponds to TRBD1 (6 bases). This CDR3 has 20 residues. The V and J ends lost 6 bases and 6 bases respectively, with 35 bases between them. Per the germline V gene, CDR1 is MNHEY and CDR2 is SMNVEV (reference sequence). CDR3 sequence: CASSPRLGTKGDAGDAEAFF. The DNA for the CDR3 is TGTGCCAGCAGCCCTAGGTTGGGGACAAAAGGGGACGCAGGCGACGCTGAAGCTTTCTTT.

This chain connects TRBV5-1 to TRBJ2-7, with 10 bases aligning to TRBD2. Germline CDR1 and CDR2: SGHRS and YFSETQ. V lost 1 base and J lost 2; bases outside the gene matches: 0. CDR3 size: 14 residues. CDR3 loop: CASSLTSGTYEQYF. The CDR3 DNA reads TGCGCCAGCAGCTTGACTAGCGGGACCTACGAGCAGTACTTC.